Sequencing of this TCR beta chain was carried out in a study of blood T cell repertoires in COVID-19. Study in general: T cells, B-cell-depleted T cells, or PBMCs provided the cDNA or gDNA that served as material.

The CDR3 consists of 20 residues. From germline, CDR1 is SGHTA and CDR2 FQGTGA. V lost 5 bases, J lost 4 bases, and 18 bases stayed unmatched. Profiling relied on immunoSEQ multiplex PCR, and the TCRdb table lists in-frame clones only, not all of them. Among about 240,000 clones listed, 80% to 95% were seen once. Followed longitudinally, the Seattle patients had been enrolled during active infection. The gene calls are TRBV7-3 and TRBJ2-6; 9 nucleotides align to TRBD1. Sequenced: peripheral blood. This clonotype originated in a man in his thirties or forties with COVID-19, enrolled during active disease. DNA of the CDR3: TGTGCCAGCAGCCAATCCCCTCACCCACAGGGGGCGGAAGGGGCCAACGTCCTGACTTTC. Translated, it gives CASSQSPHPQGAEGANVLTF.